The clone carrying this TCR beta chain showed up just a few times. Its cognate antigen is unknown. The V segment lost 3 bases and the J segment 5 bases; nucleotides outside the gene matches: 5. CDR1 and CDR2 from the germline V gene are DFQATT and SNEGSKA (reference sequence). There are 13 residues in the CDR3. These data come from a study of T cell responses to AZD1222 COVID-19 vaccine. Study overall: Pooled samples include second doses given at about 4 or 12 weeks.

Study conclusions and caveats: Most donors were white British, females outnumbered males, and clonal diversity was possibly underestimated. Spike was spanned by vaccine-associated CD4 TCRs, with dominance at 160-218 and 743-854. Just six people given AZD1222 tested seropositive at baseline.

The table came from immunoSEQ multiplex PCR; TCRdb's copy has only in-frame clones and leaves some out. The data show 150,000 to 180,000 clones, about 92% seen once. The sequences come from peripheral blood, collected on day 0 of AZD1222 vaccination. The TCR comes from an adult in good health. The rearrangement uses TRBV20-1 and TRBJ2-5; 8 bases align to TRBD1. CDR3 nucleotide sequence: TGCAGTGCTAGTGACAGGGGTTTGGAGACCCAGTACTTC. It specifies CSASDRGLETQYF.